The 28 T cell receptor beta chains given below trace back to one sample, sequenced in a study of T cells in Graves' hyperthyroidism and ophthalmopathy. RNA transcripts were the template for amplifying TCR beta CDR3 regions. In the first-round RT-PCR of the TCR CDR3, the HTBI primer set was used. TCRdb itself ran the multiplex PCR reads through MiXCR, one entry per CDR3 protein. This table holds a few hundred thousand distinct CDR3 sequences, about 45% found once. Sequencing used peripheral blood or thyroid tissue (not recorded which). These receptors all stem from an adult woman with Graves' disease, either hyperthyroidism or ophthalmopathy (not recorded which).

The chain joins TRBV7-8 to TRBJ1-2; TRBD1 is a possible D gene (6 bases). V was shortened by 2 bases and J by 6 bases, with 10 bases between the two germline ends. From germline, CDR1 is SGHVS and CDR2 FQNEAQ. The CDR3 covers 13 residues. The DNA for the CDR3 is TGTGCCAGCAGCTTAAACAGGGCTAATGGCTACACCTTC. Translation: CASSLNRANGYTF.

This clonotype has at least ten counts. The V gene is TRBV29-1, the J gene TRBJ1-1; D call uncertain. V was clipped by 3 bases and J by 9 bases, with 11 bases between them. CDR3 length: 11 residues. Germline CDR1 reads SQVTM; CDR2 reads ANQGSEA. This chain's CDR3 is CSVDQRYKAFF. The CDR3 bases are TGCAGCGTTGACCAAAGGTACAAAGCTTTCTTT.

The V and J genes are TRBV28 and TRBJ2-7, with 12 bases fitting TRBD2. The ends lost 2 bases at V and 1 base at J; junction bases unmatched: 6. There are 17 residues in the CDR3. CDR1 and CDR2 from the germline V gene are MDHEN and SYDVKM. The CDR3 sequence is CASSLPTSGRASYEQYF. The CDR3 coding sequence is TGTGCCAGCAGTTTACCGACTAGCGGGAGAGCTTCCTACGAGCAGTACTTC.

The sample holds many counts of this clonotype. The gene calls are TRBV20-1 and TRBJ1-2, with D tentatively TRBD1 (5 bases). V was trimmed by 0 bases and J by 6 bases, leaving 17 bases between them. This CDR3 comprises 15 residues. Germline V lookup: CDR1 DFQATT, CDR2 SNEGSKA (reference sequence). CDR3 loop: CSARDWDGFDDGYTF. The CDR3 coding sequence is TGCAGTGCTAGAGATTGGGACGGATTCGACGATGGCTACACCTTC.

The chain joins TRBV15 to TRBJ2-7, with D possibly being TRBD2 (6 bases). CDR1 is LNHNV and CDR2 is YYDKDF in the germline V gene (reference sequence). Between the trimmed V and J ends, which lost 0 bases and 3 bases, there was a span of 21 bases. The CDR3 has 18 amino acids. In DNA, the CDR3 is TGTGCCACCAGCAGAGATATAGCTAGCGTAGAAATGAACTACGAGCAGTACTTC. Its protein is CATSRDIASVEMNYEQYF.

The chain combines TRBV2 with TRBJ2-1; the match to TRBD1 covers 8 bases. J was trimmed by 6 bases and V by 7 bases; bases with no gene match: 8. CDR3 length equals 14 residues. In germline, CDR1 is SNHLY, CDR2 FYNNEI. The CDR3 DNA follows: TGTGCCAGCATCGGGCAGGGGGCGCGCAATGAGCAGTTCTTC. It yields the protein CASIGQGARNEQFF. Filled out from reference TRBV2 and TRBJ2-1, the complete variable domain reads EPEVTQTPSHQVTQMGQEVILRCVPISNHLYFYWYRQILGQKVEFLVSFYNNEISEKSEIFDDQFSVERPDGSNFTLKIRSTKLEDSAMYFCASIGQGARNEQFFGPGTRLTVL.

The CDR3 reads CASSIGIRVTGELFF. The CDR3 coding sequence is TGTGCCAGTAGTATCGGGATACGGGTCACCGGGGAGCTGTTTTTT. The V gene is TRBV19, the J gene TRBJ2-2; perhaps TRBD2 as D (5 bases). Germline loops: CDR1 LNHDA, CDR2 SQIVND (reference sequence). V lost 3 bases and J lost 4, with 12 bases in between. This CDR3 contains 15 residues. The full variable domain, in which reference TRBV19 and TRBJ2-2 provide the parts outside the CDR3, is DGGITQSPKYLFRKEGQNVTLSCEQNLNHDAMYWYRQDPGQGLRLIYYSQIVNDFQKGDIAEGYSVSREKKESFPLTVTSAQKNPTAFYLCASSIGIRVTGELFFGEGSRLTVL.

As for this clonotype: The junction departs from the called germline gene at one end, perhaps through a read error. V is TRBV6-1 and J is TRBJ2-7; TRBD2 might be the D (6 bases). CDR1 and CDR2 (germline): MNHNS, SASEGT. The CDR3 consists of 14 residues. CDR3 amino acids: CASSVPWAGGELYF. The CDR3 DNA reads as TGTGCCAGCAGTGTACCCTGGGCGGGCGGGGAGCTGTACTTC.

This clonotype was observed at least ten times. The rearrangement joins TRBV5-1 to TRBJ2-7; D gene ambiguous. Germline CDR1 reads SGHRS; CDR2 reads YFSETQ. This CDR3 contains 13 residues. Trimming left V 0 bases short and J 2 bases short, with 6 bases between. DNA of the CDR3: TGCGCCAGCAGCTTGGCGAACCCCTACGAGCAGTACTTC. Amino acid sequence: CASSLANPYEQYF.

This clonotype was counted a few times. This sequence joins TRBV4-1 and TRBJ2-6; D possibly corresponds to TRBD1 (6 bases). V lost 6 bases to trimming and J lost 4 bases, with 13 bases between them. Germline CDR1 MGHRA, CDR2 YSYEKL. The CDR3 spans 15 residues. This CDR3 reads CASRLPGAGANVLTF. In DNA, the CDR3 is TGCGCCAGCAGGCTCCCAGGGGCCGGGGCCAACGTCCTGACTTTC.

The gene calls are TRBV20-1 and TRBJ1-1; D is uncertain. CDR3 length: 12 amino acids. Germline CDR1 is DFQATT and CDR2 is SNEGSKA (reference sequence). Trimming removed 5 bases from V and 5 bases from J, with 12 bases in between. The CDR3 region is CSAWTSGTEAFF. Here the CDR3 DNA reads TGCAGTGCTTGGACTAGCGGGACTGAAGCTTTCTTT.

The chain is built from TRBV7-2 and TRBJ2-7, with TRBD1 matching 7 bases. The CDR3 is made up of 16 amino acids. The ends lost 5 bases at V and 2 bases at J; junction bases unmatched: 12. In germline, CDR1 is SGHTA, CDR2 FQGNSA. The CDR3 DNA reads as TGTGCCAGCAGCATCTCCGGGACAGCGAATACCTACGAGCAGTACTTC. It yields the protein CASSISGTANTYEQYF.

This chain uses TRBV10-2 with TRBJ1-2; maybe TRBD1 (6 bases). This CDR3 is 16 amino acids long. V was trimmed by 4 bases and J by 4 bases, leaving 19 bases between them. The V gene's germline CDR1 is WSHSY and CDR2 SAAADI. CDR3 residues: CASSARDTQGSYGYTF. CDR3 DNA sequence: TGCGCCAGCAGTGCTAGGGACACACAGGGTAGCTATGGCTACACCTTC.

This clonotype was detected only once. The rearrangement joins TRBV20-1 to TRBJ2-2; weak D call: TRBD1 (6 bases). Per the germline V gene, CDR1 is DFQATT and CDR2 is SNEGSKA (reference sequence). CDR3 size: 11 residues. Trimming pared 5 bases from V and 8 bases from J, leaving 9 bases between. CDR3: CSAPGTGELFF. As DNA, the CDR3 is TGCAGTGCTCCCGGGACAGGGGAGCTGTTTTTT.

This clonotype was recorded a few times. This chain links TRBV7-6 with TRBJ2-6, with 9 positions matching TRBD1. This CDR3 comprises 16 residues. Germline V gene sequence: CDR1 SGHVS, CDR2 FNYEAQ. The trim removed 5 bases at V and 4 bases at J, leaving 6 bases unmatched. The CDR3 reads CASSPDRGRGANVLTF. In DNA, the CDR3 is TGTGCCAGCAGCCCGGACAGGGGTAGGGGGGCCAACGTCCTGACTTTC.

In this sample, this clonotype turned up many times. V usage is TRBV27 and J usage is TRBJ1-2; TRBD1 might be the D (6 bases). The ends were cut back, 7 bases at V and 2 bases at J, with 14 bases in the middle. Germline CDR1 reads MNHEY; CDR2 reads SMNVEV (reference sequence). The CDR3 length is 14 residues. The CDR3 DNA is TGTGCCAGCACCAATCGAGGGGGGAACTATGGCTACACCTTC. Protein sequence: CASTNRGGNYGYTF.

The V call is TRBV28, the J call TRBJ2-7; 10 nucleotides match TRBD2. V shed 2 bases and J 5 bases; nucleotides not matched to a gene: 3. Germline-derived CDR1 and CDR2 are MDHEN and SYDVKM. This CDR3 is built from 14 residues. CDR3 DNA sequence: TGTGCCAGCAGTTTACTAGCGGGAGTAAACGAGCAGTACTTC. This encodes CASSLLAGVNEQYF. Filled out from reference TRBV28 and TRBJ2-7, the complete variable domain reads DVKVTQSSRYLVKRTGEKVFLECVQDMDHENMFWYRQDPGLGLRLIYFSYDVKMKEKGDIPEGYSVSREKKERFSLILESASTNQTSMYLCASSLLAGVNEQYFGPGTRLTVT.

This clonotype has a handful of counts. The rearrangement joins TRBV2 to TRBJ1-6; D unresolved. The CDR3 spans 13 residues. Trimming left V 10 bases short and J 14 bases short, with 21 bases between. CDR1 and CDR2 from the germline V gene are SNHLY and FYNNEI. In DNA form, the CDR3 reads TGTGCCATCCACGGGAAAGGGCGGTACGCCCTCCACTTT. Its translation is CAIHGKGRYALHF.

The chain recombines TRBV2 with TRBJ1-1; no definite D call. In germline, CDR1 is SNHLY, CDR2 FYNNEI. This CDR3 region has 13 residues. Trimming took 7 bases from V and 1 from J, leaving 10 bases between them. CDR3 sequence reads: CASNPEENTEAFF. In nucleotides, the CDR3 is TGTGCCAGCAACCCGGAGGAGAACACTGAAGCTTTCTTT.

The V gene is TRBV5-1, the J gene TRBJ1-2, with unresolved D. With 1 base removed from V and 4 bases from J, the gap between germline ends came to 14 bases. This CDR3 has 15 amino acids. The germline gives CDR1 SGHRS, CDR2 YFSETQ. The CDR3 spells CASSLQPPPGYGYTF. In DNA form, the CDR3 reads TGCGCCAGCAGCTTGCAACCACCTCCGGGCTATGGCTACACCTTC.

DNA for the CDR3: TGTGCCACCAAGGGGGGGATCTACACCTTC. It specifies CATKGGIYTF. The chain employs TRBV2 and TRBJ1-2, with D perhaps matching TRBD1 (6 bases). V dropped 10 bases and J dropped 10 bases, with 13 bases sitting between them. Germline V gene lookup returns CDR1 SNHLY and CDR2 FYNNEI. The CDR3 is 10 amino acids.

The chain employs TRBV30 and TRBJ1-2; a weak D match, TRBD1 (6 bases). There are 17 residues in the CDR3. Germline V CDR1 and CDR2: GTSNPN, SVGIG (reference sequence). V lost 3 bases and J 2 bases, leaving 22 bases between the germline ends. Here the CDR3 DNA reads TGTGCCTGGAGGGTCGGTGGTTCAGGGGACCTAAACTATGGCTACACCTTC. This codes for CAWRVGGSGDLNYGYTF. The full variable domain, with the rest looked up from reference TRBV30 and TRBJ1-2, is SQTIHQWPATLVQPVGSPLSLECTVEGTSNPNLYWYRQAAGRGLQLLFYSVGIGQISSEVPQNLSASRPQDRQFILSSKKLLLSDSGFYLCAWRVGGSGDLNYGYTFGSGTRLTVV.

This clonotype showed up just a few times. V and J are TRBV18 and TRBJ2-6, with no clear D. The V end was cut by 3 bases, the J end by 2 bases, with 8 bases between. Looked up from germline, CDR1 is KGHSH and CDR2 is LQKENI. The CDR3 loop spans 15 amino acids. CDR3 sequence reads: CASSPNAAGANVLTF. The CDR3 bases are TGTGCCAGCTCACCCAACGCAGCTGGGGCCAACGTCCTGACTTTC.

The V and J genes are TRBV9 and TRBJ2-3; 7 positions match TRBD2. CDR1 and CDR2 from the germline V gene are SGDLS and YYNGEE. The CDR3 has 16 amino acids. V lost 4 bases to trimming and J lost 5 bases; unmatched junction nucleotides: 13. CDR3 nucleotides: TGTGCCAGCAGCCCTCGTTTGCTTTTAGCGGGAGATACGCAGTATTTT. Amino acids: CASSPRLLLAGDTQYF.

The count of this clonotype is one. J is TRBJ1-6 and V is TRBV6-5, with a weak D call TRBD1 (5 bases). CDR3 length: 16 amino acids. The germline CDR1 and CDR2 sequences are MNHEY and SVGAGI. Trimming took 6 bases from V and 0 from J, leaving 12 bases between them. The CDR3: CASSDYRSSYNSPLHF. CDR3 bases: TGTGCCAGCAGCGATTACAGGAGCTCCTATAATTCACCCCTCCACTTT.

V is TRBV29-1 and J is TRBJ1-3; a weak D match, TRBD1 (5 bases). Trimming stripped 1 base from V and 0 bases from J, with 10 bases between. The CDR3 spans 15 residues. Germline CDR1 and CDR2: SQVTM and ANQGSEA. The CDR3 sequence: CSVEVGHDSGNTIYF. The CDR3 DNA reads TGCAGCGTTGAAGTGGGGCATGACTCTGGAAACACCATATATTTT.

This clonotype was seen a single time. Since the CDR3 does not end with the conserved phenylalanine or tryptophan, this likely comes from a read error. V and J are TRBV7-8 and TRBJ1-1; D remains unclear. Between the trimmed V and J ends, which lost 5 bases and 7 bases, there was a span of 14 bases. Germline lookup yields CDR1 SGHVS and CDR2 FQNEAQ. The CDR3 runs to 13 residues. CDR3 DNA sequence: TGTGCCAGCAGCCCCCGGACGGCGGGTGAAGCTTTCTCT. Amino acids: CASSPRTAGEAFS.

This clonotype was recorded many times. The V gene is TRBV5-5, the J gene TRBJ1-5; D is possibly TRBD1 (5 bases). With 3 bases removed from V and 5 bases from J, the gap between germline ends came to 12 bases. From germline, CDR1 is SGHKS and CDR2 YYEKEE (reference sequence). The CDR3 spans 14 residues. CDR3 residues: CASSWSGKDQPQHF. The CDR3 nucleotides are TGTGCCAGCAGCTGGTCAGGGAAAGATCAGCCCCAGCATTTT.